This T cell receptor (beta chain) was obtained from a study of blood T cell repertoires in COVID-19. Study-level information: Sites in the United States, Italy and Spain provided acute and convalescent COVID-19 samples.

In the authors' workflow: Estimates of nucleated cell counts were drawn from the amplification of reference gene primers. Only in-frame clones appear in the TCRdb table, and some are missing; sequencing was by immunoSEQ multiplex PCR. The D gene and trimming were derived from the DNA, and the V and J assignments and clone size from that table. The data show approximately 210,000 clones, with just over 90% seen just once and around 1.2% held by the top ten. The CDR3 consists of 13 residues. Trimming removed 5 bases at V and 3 bases at J, with 11 bases between. In germline, CDR1 is LNHDA, CDR2 SQIVND (reference sequence).

Material: peripheral blood. This chain joins TRBV19 and TRBJ2-7; possibly TRBD1 for D (6 bases). This TCR came from a man younger than 40 with acute or convalescent COVID-19. The DNA for the CDR3 is TGTGCCAGTAGTTCTCGACAGGACTACGAGCAGTACTTC. Translation gives CASSSRQDYEQYF.